A selection of T cell receptor beta chains follows, all from one sample in a study of molecular identifiers for immune sequencing clone quantification. A single record per CDR3 protein comes from TCRdb applying MiXCR to the PCR reads. The profile shows more than 250,000 distinct CDR3 sequences, 20% to 25% of them singletons. Material for sequencing was naive CD8+ T cells from blood, with Jurkat cell RNA spiked in. The source is a human donor in good health. Some libraries in this study had Jurkat cell RNA spiked in. Both conserved end residues are part of each CDR3. Fields, in order: D gene, J gene, V gene, clone size, CDR3 DNA, CDR3 protein. D genes are given only for firm matches. Expanded clones get a size class; other rows say once, few or many, or leave the size out.

d_call: .; j_call: TRBJ2-5; v_call: TRBV4-3; clone_size: many; cdr3_nt: TGCGCCAGCAGCAAAGGTTCCAGCCCACAAGAGACCCAGTACTTC; cdr3_aa: CASSKGSSPQETQYF
d_call: TRBD2; j_call: TRBJ2-3; v_call: TRBV6-2/TRBV6-3; clone_size: .; cdr3_nt: TGTGCCAGCAGTTACACTCAACTAGCGGGGGGCCTCACAGATACGCAGTATTTT; cdr3_aa: CASSYTQLAGGLTDTQYF
d_call: .; j_call: TRBJ2-3; v_call: TRBV6-5; clone_size: many; cdr3_nt: TGTGCCAGCAGCGGGGGGCCGTACACAGATACGCAGTATTTT; cdr3_aa: CASSGGPYTDTQYF
d_call: .; j_call: TRBJ2-2; v_call: TRBV9; clone_size: few; cdr3_nt: TGTGCCAGCAGCGTTGGTATGAACACCGGGGAGCTGTTTTTT; cdr3_aa: CASSVGMNTGELFF
d_call: .; j_call: TRBJ2-1; v_call: TRBV28; clone_size: many; cdr3_nt: TGTGCCAGCAGCATCTACAGGCTGGGAGGTGAGCAGTTCTTC; cdr3_aa: CASSIYRLGGEQFF
d_call: TRBD1; j_call: TRBJ1-3; v_call: TRBV7-8; clone_size: .; cdr3_nt: TGTGCCAGCAGCTTTTCCCGGGACAGGGATACCCCAGGAAACACCATATATTTT; cdr3_aa: CASSFSRDRDTPGNTIYF
d_call: .; j_call: TRBJ2-7; v_call: TRBV29-1; clone_size: many; cdr3_nt: TGCAGCGTTGACCCCACAGGAGGGTACGAGCAGTACTTC; cdr3_aa: CSVDPTGGYEQYF
d_call: TRBD1; j_call: TRBJ2-5; v_call: TRBV5-1; clone_size: many; cdr3_nt: TGCGCCAGCAGCTTGGATGCCGGGGACAGGGGGCGGCAGACCCAGTACTTC; cdr3_aa: CASSLDAGDRGRQTQYF
d_call: .; j_call: TRBJ1-6; v_call: TRBV7-8; clone_size: many; cdr3_nt: TGTGCCAGCAGTCCCCGCAAGGGGGAATGGCTCCACTTT; cdr3_aa: CASSPRKGEWLHF
d_call: .; j_call: TRBJ2-1; v_call: TRBV6-5; clone_size: many; cdr3_nt: TGTGCCAGCAGTCCCCGTGGGGATGAGCAGTTCTTC; cdr3_aa: CASSPRGDEQFF
d_call: .; j_call: TRBJ2-3; v_call: TRBV4-3; clone_size: many; cdr3_nt: TGCGCCAGCAGCCCGGAGAGACAGGACACGCAGTATTTT; cdr3_aa: CASSPERQDTQYF
d_call: .; j_call: TRBJ1-2; v_call: TRBV12-3/TRBV12-4; clone_size: many; cdr3_nt: TGTGCCAGCAGTTTGGTTAACTATGGCTACACCTTC; cdr3_aa: CASSLVNYGYTF
d_call: TRBD2; j_call: TRBJ2-5; v_call: TRBV4-3; clone_size: many; cdr3_nt: TGCGCCAGCAGCCAAGATACGACCGGGAGGGTCGGGGAGACCCAGTACTTC; cdr3_aa: CASSQDTTGRVGETQYF
d_call: .; j_call: TRBJ2-5; v_call: TRBV28; clone_size: many; cdr3_nt: TGTGCCAGCAGTTATCAGGGGTGGCAAGAGACCCAGTACTTC; cdr3_aa: CASSYQGWQETQYF
d_call: .; j_call: TRBJ2-5; v_call: TRBV28; clone_size: many; cdr3_nt: TGTGCCAGCAGCCAATTGCGACGAGAGACCCAGTACTTC; cdr3_aa: CASSQLRRETQYF
d_call: .; j_call: TRBJ1-1; v_call: TRBV28; clone_size: many; cdr3_nt: TGTGCCAGCAGTTTAGCAACAGAAATGAACACTGAAGCTTTCTTT; cdr3_aa: CASSLATEMNTEAFF
d_call: .; j_call: TRBJ2-2; v_call: TRBV6-2/TRBV6-3; clone_size: many; cdr3_nt: TGTGCCAGCAGTTACGAGGGACACATCACCGGGGAGCTGTTTTTT; cdr3_aa: CASSYEGHITGELFF
d_call: TRBD2; j_call: TRBJ2-3; v_call: TRBV20-1; clone_size: many; cdr3_nt: TGCAGTGCTAGAGATTTTCAGCGGGGACCTCCAGATACGCAGTATTTT; cdr3_aa: CSARDFQRGPPDTQYF
d_call: .; j_call: TRBJ2-6; v_call: TRBV28; clone_size: many; cdr3_nt: TGTGCCAGCAGTTTACCCTGGGGCTCTGGGGCCAACGTCCTGACTTTC; cdr3_aa: CASSLPWGSGANVLTF